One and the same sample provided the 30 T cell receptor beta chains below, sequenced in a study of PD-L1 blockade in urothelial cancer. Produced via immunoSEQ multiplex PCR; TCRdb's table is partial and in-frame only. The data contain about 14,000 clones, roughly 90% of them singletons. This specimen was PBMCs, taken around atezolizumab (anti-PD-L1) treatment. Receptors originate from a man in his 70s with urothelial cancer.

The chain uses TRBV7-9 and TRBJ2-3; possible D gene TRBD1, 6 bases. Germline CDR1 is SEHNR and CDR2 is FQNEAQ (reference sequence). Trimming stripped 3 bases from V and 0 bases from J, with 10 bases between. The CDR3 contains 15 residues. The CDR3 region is CASSFRDKSTDTQYF. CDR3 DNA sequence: TGTGCCAGCAGCTTTCGGGACAAAAGCACAGATACGCAGTATTTT.

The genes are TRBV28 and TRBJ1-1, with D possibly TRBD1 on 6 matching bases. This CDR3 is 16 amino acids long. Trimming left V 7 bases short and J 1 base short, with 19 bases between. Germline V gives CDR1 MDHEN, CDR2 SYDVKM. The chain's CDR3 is CASTLPQGTGNTEAFF. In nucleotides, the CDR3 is TGTGCCAGCACCCTCCCCCAGGGGACCGGGAACACTGAAGCTTTCTTT.

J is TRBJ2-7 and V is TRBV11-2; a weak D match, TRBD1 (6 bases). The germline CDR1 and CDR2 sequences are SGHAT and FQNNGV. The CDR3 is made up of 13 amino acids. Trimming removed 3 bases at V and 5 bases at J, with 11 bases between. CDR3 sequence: CASSFGTMNEQYF. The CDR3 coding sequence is TGTGCCAGCAGCTTTGGGACAATGAACGAGCAGTACTTC.

The CDR3 protein is CASSFQTGVFTEAFF. CDR3 coding DNA: TGTGCCAGCAGCTTTCAGACAGGGGTTTTCACTGAAGCTTTCTTT. The chain uses TRBV7-6 and TRBJ1-1; TRBD1 matches 8 bases. V lost 3 bases and J lost 4; bases outside the gene matches: 7. CDR3 size: 15 residues. Germline V gene lookup returns CDR1 SGHVS and CDR2 FNYEAQ.

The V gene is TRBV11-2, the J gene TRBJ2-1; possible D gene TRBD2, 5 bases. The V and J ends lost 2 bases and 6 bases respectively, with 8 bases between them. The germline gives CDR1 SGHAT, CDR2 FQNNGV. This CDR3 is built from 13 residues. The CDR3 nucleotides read TGTGCCAGCAGCTTACTAGCAGCCAATGAGCAGTTCTTC. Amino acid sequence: CASSLLAANEQFF.

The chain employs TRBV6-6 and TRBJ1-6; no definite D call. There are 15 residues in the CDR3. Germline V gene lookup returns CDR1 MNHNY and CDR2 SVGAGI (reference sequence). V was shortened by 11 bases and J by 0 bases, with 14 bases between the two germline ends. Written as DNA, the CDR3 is TGTGCCGTCAGGATTGGGAGCTCCTATAATTCACCCCTCCACTTT. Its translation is CAVRIGSSYNSPLHF.

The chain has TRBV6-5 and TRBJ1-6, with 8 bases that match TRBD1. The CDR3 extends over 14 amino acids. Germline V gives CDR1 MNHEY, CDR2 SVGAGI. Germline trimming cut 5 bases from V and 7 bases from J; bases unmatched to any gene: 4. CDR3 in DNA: TGTGCCAGCAGTGACAGGGGTGGAAATTCACCCCTCCACTTT. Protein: CASSDRGGNSPLHF.

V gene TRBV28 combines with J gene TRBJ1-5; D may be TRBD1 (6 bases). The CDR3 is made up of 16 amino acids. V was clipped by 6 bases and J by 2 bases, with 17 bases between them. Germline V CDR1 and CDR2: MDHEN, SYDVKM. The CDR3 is CASSHSQGLGNQPQHF. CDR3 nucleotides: TGTGCCAGCAGCCACTCGCAGGGGTTAGGCAATCAGCCCCAGCATTTT. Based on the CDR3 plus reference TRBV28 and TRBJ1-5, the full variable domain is DVKVTQSSRYLVKRTGEKVFLECVQDMDHENMFWYRQDPGLGLRLIYFSYDVKMKEKGDIPEGYSVSREKKERFSLILESASTNQTSMYLCASSHSQGLGNQPQHFGDGTRLSIL.

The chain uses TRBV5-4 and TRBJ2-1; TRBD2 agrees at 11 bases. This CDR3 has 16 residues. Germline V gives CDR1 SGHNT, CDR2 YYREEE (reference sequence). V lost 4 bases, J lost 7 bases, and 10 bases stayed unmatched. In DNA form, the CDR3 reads TGTGCCAGCAGCAATAGCGGGGGGGCCCTGTCAAATGAGCAGTTCTTC. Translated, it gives CASSNSGGALSNEQFF.

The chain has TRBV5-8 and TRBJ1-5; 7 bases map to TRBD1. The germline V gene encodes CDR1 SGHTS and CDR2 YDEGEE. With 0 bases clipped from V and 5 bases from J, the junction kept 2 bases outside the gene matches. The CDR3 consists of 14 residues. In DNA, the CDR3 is TGTGCCAGCAGCTTGGTGACAGGGCATCAGCCCCAGCATTTT. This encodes CASSLVTGHQPQHF.

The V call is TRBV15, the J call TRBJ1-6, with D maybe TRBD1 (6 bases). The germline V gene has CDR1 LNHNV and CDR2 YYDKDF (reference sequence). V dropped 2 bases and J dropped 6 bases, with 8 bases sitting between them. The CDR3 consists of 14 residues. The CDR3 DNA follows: TGTGCCACCAGCAGATACAGGGTTAATTCACCCCTCCACTTT. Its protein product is CATSRYRVNSPLHF.

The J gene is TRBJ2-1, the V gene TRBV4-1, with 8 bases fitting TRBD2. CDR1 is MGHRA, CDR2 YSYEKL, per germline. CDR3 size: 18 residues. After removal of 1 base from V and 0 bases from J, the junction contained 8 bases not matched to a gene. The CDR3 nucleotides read TGCGCCAGCAGCCAAGGCGCTAGCGGGTTCAGCTCCTACAATGAGCAGTTCTTC. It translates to CASSQGASGFSSYNEQFF.

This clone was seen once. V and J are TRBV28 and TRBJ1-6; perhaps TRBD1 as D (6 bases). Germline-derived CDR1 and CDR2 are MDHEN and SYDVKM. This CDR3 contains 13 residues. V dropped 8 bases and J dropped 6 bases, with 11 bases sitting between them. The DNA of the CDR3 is TGTGCCAGCGTGCCAGGGGTTAATTCACCCCTCCACTTT. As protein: CASVPGVNSPLHF.

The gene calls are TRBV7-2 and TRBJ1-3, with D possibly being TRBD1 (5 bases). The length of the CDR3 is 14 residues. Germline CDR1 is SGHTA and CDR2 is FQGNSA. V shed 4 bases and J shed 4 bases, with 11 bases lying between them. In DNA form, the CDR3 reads TGTGCCAGCAGCTCCCACGACAGAGGAAACACCATATATTTT. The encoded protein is CASSSHDRGNTIYF.

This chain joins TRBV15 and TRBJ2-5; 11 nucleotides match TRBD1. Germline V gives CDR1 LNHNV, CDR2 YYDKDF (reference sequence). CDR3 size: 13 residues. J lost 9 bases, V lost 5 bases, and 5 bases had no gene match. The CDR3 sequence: CATSAGQGAAQYF. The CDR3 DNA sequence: TGTGCCACCAGCGCAGGACAGGGGGCAGCCCAGTACTTC.

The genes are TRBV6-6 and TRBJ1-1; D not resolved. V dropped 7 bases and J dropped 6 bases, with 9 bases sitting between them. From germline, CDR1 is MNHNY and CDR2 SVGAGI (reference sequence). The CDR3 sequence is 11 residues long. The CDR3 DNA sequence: TGTGCCAGCACGGGATATTCTGAAGCTTTCTTT. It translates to CASTGYSEAFF.

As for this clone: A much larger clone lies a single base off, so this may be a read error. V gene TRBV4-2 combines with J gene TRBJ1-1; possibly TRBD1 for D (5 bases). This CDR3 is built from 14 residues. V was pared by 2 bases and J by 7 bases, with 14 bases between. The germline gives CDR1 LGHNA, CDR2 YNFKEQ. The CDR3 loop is CASSQKEGFGEAFF. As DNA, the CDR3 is TGTGCCAGCAGCCAAAAGGAGGGGTTTGGTGAAGCTTTCTTT.

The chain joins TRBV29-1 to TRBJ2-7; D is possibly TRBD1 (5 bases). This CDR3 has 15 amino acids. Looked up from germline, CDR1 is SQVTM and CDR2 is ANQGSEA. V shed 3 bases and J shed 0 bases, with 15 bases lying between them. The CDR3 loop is CSVEGMDTSSYEQYF. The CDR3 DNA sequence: TGCAGCGTTGAGGGAATGGACACGAGCTCCTACGAGCAGTACTTC.

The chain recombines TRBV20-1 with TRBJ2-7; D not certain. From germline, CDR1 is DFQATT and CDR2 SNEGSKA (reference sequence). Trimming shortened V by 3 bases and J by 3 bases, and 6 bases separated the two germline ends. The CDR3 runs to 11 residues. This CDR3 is CSASSVYEQYF. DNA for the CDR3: TGCAGTGCTAGTTCCGTCTACGAGCAGTACTTC.

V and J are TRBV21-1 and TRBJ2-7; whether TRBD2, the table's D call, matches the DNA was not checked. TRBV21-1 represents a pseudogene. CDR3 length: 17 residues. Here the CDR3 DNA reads TGTGCCAGCGGAGCCTTTCTGGGAGGGGACAATTACTACGAGCAGTACTTC. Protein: CASGAFLGGDNYYEQYF.

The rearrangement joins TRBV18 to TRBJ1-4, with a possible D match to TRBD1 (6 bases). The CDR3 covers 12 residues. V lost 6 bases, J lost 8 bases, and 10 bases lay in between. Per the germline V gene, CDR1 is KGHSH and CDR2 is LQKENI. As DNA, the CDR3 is TGTGCCAGCTCCCCCGACAGGGAAAAACTGTTTTTT. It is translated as CASSPDREKLFF.

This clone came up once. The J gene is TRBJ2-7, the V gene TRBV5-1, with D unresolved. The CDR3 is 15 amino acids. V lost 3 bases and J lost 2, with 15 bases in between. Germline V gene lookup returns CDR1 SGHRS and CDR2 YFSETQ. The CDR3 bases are TGCGCCAGCAGCTCGACCGTGGGCTCTCCCTACGAGCAGTACTTC. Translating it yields CASSSTVGSPYEQYF.

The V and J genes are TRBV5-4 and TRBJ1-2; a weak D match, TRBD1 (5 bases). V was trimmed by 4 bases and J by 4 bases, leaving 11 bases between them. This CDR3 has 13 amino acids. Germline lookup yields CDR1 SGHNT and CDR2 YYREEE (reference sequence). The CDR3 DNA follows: TGTGCCAGCAGCCCCGGGACTGTCTATGGCTACACCTTC. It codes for CASSPGTVYGYTF.

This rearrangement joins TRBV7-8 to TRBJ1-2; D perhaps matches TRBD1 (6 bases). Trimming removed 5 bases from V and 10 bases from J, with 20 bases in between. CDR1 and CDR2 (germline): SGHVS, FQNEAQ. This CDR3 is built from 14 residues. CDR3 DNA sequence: TGTGCCAGCAGCCCGCTAAGGACGCAGGGGTCCTACACCTTC. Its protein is CASSPLRTQGSYTF.

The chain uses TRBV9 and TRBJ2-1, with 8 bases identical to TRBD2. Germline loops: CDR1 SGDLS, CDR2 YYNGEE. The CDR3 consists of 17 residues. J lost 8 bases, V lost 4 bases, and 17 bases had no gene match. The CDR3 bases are TGTGCCAGCAGCCCCAGAGGTAGCGGGGTGATGGGAGATGAGCAGTTCTTC. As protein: CASSPRGSGVMGDEQFF.

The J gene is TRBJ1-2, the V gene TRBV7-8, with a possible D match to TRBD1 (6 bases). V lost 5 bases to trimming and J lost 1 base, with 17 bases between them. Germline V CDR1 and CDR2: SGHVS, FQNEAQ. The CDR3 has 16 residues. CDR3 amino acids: CASSTSPGAGNYGYTF. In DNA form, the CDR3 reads TGTGCCAGCAGCACCTCCCCAGGGGCGGGTAACTATGGCTACACCTTC.

The CDR3: CASSYTGVENEQYF. The CDR3, as DNA: TGTGCCAGCAGCTATACAGGGGTAGAGAACGAGCAGTACTTC. This chain links TRBV2 with TRBJ2-7; 7 bases agree with TRBD1. CDR1 and CDR2 (germline): SNHLY, FYNNEI. CDR3 length equals 14 residues. The V segment lost 6 bases and the J segment 5 bases; nucleotides outside the gene matches: 10.

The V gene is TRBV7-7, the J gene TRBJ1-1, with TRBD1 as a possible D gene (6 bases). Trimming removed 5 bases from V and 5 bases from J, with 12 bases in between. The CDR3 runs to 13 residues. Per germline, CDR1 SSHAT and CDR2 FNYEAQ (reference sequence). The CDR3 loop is CASSLTQGTEAFF. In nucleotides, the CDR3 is TGTGCCAGCAGCCTAACTCAGGGGACTGAAGCTTTCTTT.

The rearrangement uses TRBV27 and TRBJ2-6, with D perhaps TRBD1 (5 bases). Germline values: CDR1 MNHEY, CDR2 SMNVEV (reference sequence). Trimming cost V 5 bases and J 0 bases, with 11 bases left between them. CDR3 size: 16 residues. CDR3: CASSTGRLSGANVLTF. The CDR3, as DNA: TGTGCCAGCAGTACAGGTCGCCTCTCTGGGGCCAACGTCCTGACTTTC.

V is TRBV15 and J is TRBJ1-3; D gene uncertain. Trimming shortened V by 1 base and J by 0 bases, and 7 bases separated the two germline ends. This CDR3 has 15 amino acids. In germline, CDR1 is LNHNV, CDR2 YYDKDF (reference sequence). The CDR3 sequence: CATSRGGFSGNTIYF. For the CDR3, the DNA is TGTGCCACCAGCAGAGGAGGGTTCTCTGGAAACACCATATATTTT. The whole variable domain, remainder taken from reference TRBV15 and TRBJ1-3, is DAMVIQNPRYQVTQFGKPVTLSCSQTLNHNVMYWYQQKSSQAPKLLFHYYDKDFNNEADTPDNFQSRRPNTSFCFLDIRSPGLGDTAMYLCATSRGGFSGNTIYFGEGSWLTVV.